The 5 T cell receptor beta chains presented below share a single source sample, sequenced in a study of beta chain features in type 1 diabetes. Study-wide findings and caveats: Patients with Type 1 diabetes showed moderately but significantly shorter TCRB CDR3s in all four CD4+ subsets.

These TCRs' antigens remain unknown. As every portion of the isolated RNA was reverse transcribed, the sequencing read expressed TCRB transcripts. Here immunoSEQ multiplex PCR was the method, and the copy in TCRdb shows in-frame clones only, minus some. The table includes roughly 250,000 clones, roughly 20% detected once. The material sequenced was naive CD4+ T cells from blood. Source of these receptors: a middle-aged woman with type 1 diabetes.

CDR3 loop: CASSARVDTGELFF. CDR3 coding DNA: TGTGCCAGCAGCGCCAGGGTGGACACCGGGGAGCTGTTTTTT. V is TRBV5-4 and J is TRBJ2-2; TRBD1 might be the D (5 bases). This CDR3 has 14 residues. V lost 4 bases, J lost 3 bases, and 10 bases lay in between. Germline assignment: CDR1 SGHNT and CDR2 YYREEE (reference sequence).

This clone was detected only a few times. CDR3 residues: CASSDSRGEAFF. The CDR3 coding sequence is TGTGCCAGCAGTGACTCCAGGGGAGAAGCTTTCTTT. The chain uses TRBV25-1 and TRBJ1-1; weak D call: TRBD1 (6 bases). Between the trimmed V and J ends, which lost 3 bases and 8 bases, there was a span of 10 bases. The CDR3 contains 12 residues. Germline V CDR1 and CDR2: MGHDK, SYGVNS.

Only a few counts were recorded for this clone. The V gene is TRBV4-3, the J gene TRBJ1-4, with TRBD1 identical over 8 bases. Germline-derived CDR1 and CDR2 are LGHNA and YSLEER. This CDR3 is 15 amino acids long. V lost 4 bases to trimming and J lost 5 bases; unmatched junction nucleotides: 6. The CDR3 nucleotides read TGCGCCAGCAGCCCTAGGACAGGGAGGAATGAAAAACTGTTTTTT. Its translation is CASSPRTGRNEKLFF.

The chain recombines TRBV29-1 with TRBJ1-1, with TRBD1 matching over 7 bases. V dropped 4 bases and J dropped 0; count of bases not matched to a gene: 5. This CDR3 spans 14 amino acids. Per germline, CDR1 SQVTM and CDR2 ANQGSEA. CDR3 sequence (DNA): TGCAGCGTTGGCAGGGGGGTGATGAACACTGAAGCTTTCTTT. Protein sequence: CSVGRGVMNTEAFF.

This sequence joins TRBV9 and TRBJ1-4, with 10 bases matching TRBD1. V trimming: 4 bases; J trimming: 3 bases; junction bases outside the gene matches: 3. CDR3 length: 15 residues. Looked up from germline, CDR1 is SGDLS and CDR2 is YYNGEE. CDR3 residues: CASSQGQGPNEKLFF. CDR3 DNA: TGTGCCAGCAGCCAGGGACAGGGGCCTAATGAAAAACTGTTTTTT.